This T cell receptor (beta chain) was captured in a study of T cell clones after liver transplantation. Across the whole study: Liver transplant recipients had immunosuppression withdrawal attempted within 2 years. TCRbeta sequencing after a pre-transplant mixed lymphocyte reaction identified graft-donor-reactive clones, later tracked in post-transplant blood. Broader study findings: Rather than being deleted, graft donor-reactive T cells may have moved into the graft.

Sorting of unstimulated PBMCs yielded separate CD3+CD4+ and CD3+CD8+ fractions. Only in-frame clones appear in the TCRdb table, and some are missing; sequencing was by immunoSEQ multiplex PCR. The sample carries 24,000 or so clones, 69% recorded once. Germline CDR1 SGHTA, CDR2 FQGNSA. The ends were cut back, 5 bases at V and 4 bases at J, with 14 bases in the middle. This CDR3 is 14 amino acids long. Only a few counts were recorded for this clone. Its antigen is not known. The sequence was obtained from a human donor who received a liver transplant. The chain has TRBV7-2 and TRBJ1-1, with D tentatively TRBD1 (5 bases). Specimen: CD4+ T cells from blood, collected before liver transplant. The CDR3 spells CASSQSSQGTEAFF. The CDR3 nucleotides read TGTGCCAGCAGCCAGTCCTCCCAGGGCACTGAAGCTTTCTTT.